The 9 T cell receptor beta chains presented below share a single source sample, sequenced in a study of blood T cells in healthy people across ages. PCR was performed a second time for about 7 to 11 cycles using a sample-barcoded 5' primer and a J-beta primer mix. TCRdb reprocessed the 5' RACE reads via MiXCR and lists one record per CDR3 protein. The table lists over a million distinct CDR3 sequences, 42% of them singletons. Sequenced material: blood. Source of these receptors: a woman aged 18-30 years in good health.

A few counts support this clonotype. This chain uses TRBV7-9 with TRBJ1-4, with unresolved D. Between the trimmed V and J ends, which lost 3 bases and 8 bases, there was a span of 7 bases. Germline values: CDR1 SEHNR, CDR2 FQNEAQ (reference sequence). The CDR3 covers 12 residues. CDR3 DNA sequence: TGTGCCAGCAGCTTCCTCCTAGAAAAACTGTTTTTT. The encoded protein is CASSFLLEKLFF.

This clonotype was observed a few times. As DNA, the CDR3 is TGTGCCAGCAGCTTAAGGCGGGCCGACAATGAGCAGTTCTTC. Translated: CASSLRRADNEQFF. V and J are TRBV11-1 and TRBJ2-1; maybe TRBD2 (5 bases). CDR3 length equals 14 residues. V was shortened by 2 bases and J by 5 bases, with 10 bases between the two germline ends. The germline V gene has CDR1 SGHAT and CDR2 FQDESV (reference sequence).

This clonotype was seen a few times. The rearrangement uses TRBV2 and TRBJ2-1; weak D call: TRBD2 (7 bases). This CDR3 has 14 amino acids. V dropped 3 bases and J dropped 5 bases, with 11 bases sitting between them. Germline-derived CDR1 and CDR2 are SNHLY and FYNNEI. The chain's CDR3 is CASSDWGGNNEQFF. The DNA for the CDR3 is TGTGCCAGCAGTGATTGGGGGGGCAACAATGAGCAGTTCTTC.

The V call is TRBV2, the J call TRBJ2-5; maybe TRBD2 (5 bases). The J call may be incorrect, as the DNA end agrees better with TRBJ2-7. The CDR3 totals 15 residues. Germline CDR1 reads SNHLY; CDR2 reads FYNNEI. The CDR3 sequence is CASSEDVATVYEQYF. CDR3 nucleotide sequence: TGTGCCAGCAGTGAAGATGTAGCGACCGTCTACGAGCAGTACTTC.

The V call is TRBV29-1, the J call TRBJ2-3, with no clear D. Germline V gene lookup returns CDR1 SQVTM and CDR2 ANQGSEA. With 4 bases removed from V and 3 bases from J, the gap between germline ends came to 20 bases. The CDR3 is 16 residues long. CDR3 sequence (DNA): TGCAGCGTTGTGCCCCCCCACTTAGTCGGTACAGATACGCAGTATTTT. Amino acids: CSVVPPHLVGTDTQYF.

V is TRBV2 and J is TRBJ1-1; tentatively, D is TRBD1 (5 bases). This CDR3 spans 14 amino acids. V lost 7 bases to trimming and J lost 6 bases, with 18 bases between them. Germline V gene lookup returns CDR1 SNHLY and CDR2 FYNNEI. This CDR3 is CASITGPGRSEAFF. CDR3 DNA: TGTGCCAGCATCACGGGACCCGGCAGGTCTGAAGCTTTCTTT. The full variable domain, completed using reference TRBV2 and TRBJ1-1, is EPEVTQTPSHQVTQMGQEVILRCVPISNHLYFYWYRQILGQKVEFLVSFYNNEISEKSEIFDDQFSVERPDGSNFTLKIRSTKLEDSAMYFCASITGPGRSEAFFGQGTRLTVV.

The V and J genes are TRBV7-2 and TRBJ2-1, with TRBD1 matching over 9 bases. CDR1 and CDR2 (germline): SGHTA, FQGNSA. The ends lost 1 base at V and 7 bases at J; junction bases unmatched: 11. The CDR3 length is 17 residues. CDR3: CASSLETTGTGNNEQFF. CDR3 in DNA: TGTGCCAGCAGCTTAGAGACCACCGGGACAGGGAATAATGAGCAGTTCTTC. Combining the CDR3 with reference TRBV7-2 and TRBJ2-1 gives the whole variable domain GAGVSQSPSNKVTEKGKDVELRCDPISGHTALYWYRQSLGQGLEFLIYFQGNSAPDKSGLPSDRFSAERTGGSVSTLTIQRTQQEDSAVYLCASSLETTGTGNNEQFFGPGTRLTVL.

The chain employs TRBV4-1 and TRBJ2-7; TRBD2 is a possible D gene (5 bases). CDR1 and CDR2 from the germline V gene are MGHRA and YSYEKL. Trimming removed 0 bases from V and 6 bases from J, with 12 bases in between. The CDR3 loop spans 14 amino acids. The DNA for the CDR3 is TGCGCCAGCAGCCAAGAACTAGTCAACTGCGAGCAGTACTTC. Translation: CASSQELVNCEQYF.

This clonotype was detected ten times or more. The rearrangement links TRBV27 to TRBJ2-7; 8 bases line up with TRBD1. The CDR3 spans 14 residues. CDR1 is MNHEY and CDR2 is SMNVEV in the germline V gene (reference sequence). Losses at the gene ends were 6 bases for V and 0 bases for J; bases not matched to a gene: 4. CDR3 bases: TGTGCCAGCAGACAGGGGGTGAGCTCCTACGAGCAGTACTTC. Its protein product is CASRQGVSSYEQYF.